This passage covers 9 T cell receptor beta chains from one sample sequenced in a study of blood T cell repertoires in COVID-19. Here immunoSEQ multiplex PCR was the method, and the copy in TCRdb shows in-frame clones only, minus some. The sample carries more than 200,000 clones, about 91% recorded once. The sequencing input was peripheral blood. Receptors originate from a woman aged 30 to 39 with COVID-19, enrolled during active disease.

V is TRBV7-8 and J is TRBJ2-3; possibly TRBD2 for D (6 bases). Germline CDR1 and CDR2: SGHVS and FQNEAQ. The CDR3 covers 15 residues. Deletions cut 0 bases from V and 0 bases from J, with 7 bases between. The CDR3 spells CASSLAGTSTDTQYF. As DNA, the CDR3 is TGTGCCAGCAGCTTAGCGGGGACTAGCACAGATACGCAGTATTTT.

The chain carries TRBV5-8 and TRBJ2-1, with a weak D call TRBD1 (6 bases). V was pared by 5 bases and J by 0 bases, with 12 bases between. CDR1 is SGHTS and CDR2 is YDEGEE in the germline V gene. The length of the CDR3 is 15 residues. The CDR3 bases are TGTGCCAGCAGTTTTCAGGGGATCTCCTACAATGAGCAGTTCTTC. This codes for CASSFQGISYNEQFF. The full variable domain, with the rest looked up from reference TRBV5-8 and TRBJ2-1, is EAGVTQSPTHLIKTRGQQATLRCSPISGHTSVYWYQQALGLGLQFLLWYDEGEERNRGNFPPRFSGRQFPNYSSELNVNALELEDSALYLCASSFQGISYNEQFFGPGTRLTVL.

The rearrangement links TRBV7-2 to TRBJ2-5; weak D call: TRBD1 (5 bases). Germline lookup yields CDR1 SGHTA and CDR2 FQGNSA. Trimming removed 8 bases from V and 3 bases from J, with 13 bases in between. This CDR3 has 13 amino acids. CDR3 residues: CASGALMEETQYF. In nucleotides, the CDR3 is TGTGCCAGCGGGGCCTTGATGGAAGAGACCCAGTACTTC.

The chain is built from TRBV28 and TRBJ2-2; maybe TRBD1 (5 bases). The V end was cut by 7 bases, the J end by 1 base, with 19 bases between. Looked up from germline, CDR1 is MDHEN and CDR2 is SYDVKM. This CDR3 region has 17 residues. The CDR3 nucleotides are TGTGCCAGCACCGGATCCAGTAGGGGTCAGAACACCGGGGAGCTGTTTTTT. Residues: CASTGSSRGQNTGELFF.

This chain connects TRBV6-1 to TRBJ1-1; no reliable D call. Looked up from germline, CDR1 is MNHNS and CDR2 is SASEGT. This CDR3 comprises 13 residues. Trimming pared 3 bases from V and 1 base from J, leaving 6 bases between. Written as DNA, the CDR3 is TGTGCCAGCAGTGAGAGACAGAACACTGAAGCTTTCTTT. Translated: CASSERQNTEAFF.

This rearrangement joins TRBV29-1 to TRBJ2-6, with D uncertain. V dropped 5 bases and J dropped 0 bases, with 2 bases sitting between them. Germline-derived CDR1 and CDR2 are SQVTM and ANQGSEA. This CDR3 has 12 residues. CDR3 coding DNA: TGCAGCGTTCGCTCTGGGGCCAACGTCCTGACTTTC. This codes for CSVRSGANVLTF. The variable domain in full, completed from reference TRBV29-1 and TRBJ2-6, reads SAVISQKPSRDICQRGTSLTIQCQVDSQVTMMFWYRQQPGQSLTLIATANQGSEATYESGFVIDKFPISRPNLTFSTLTVSNMSPEDSSIYLCSVRSGANVLTFGAGSRLTVL.

The chain combines TRBV2 with TRBJ2-1; the match to TRBD2 covers 11 bases. Trimming cost V 1 base and J 6 bases; bases outside gene matches: 2. The CDR3 totals 15 residues. From germline, CDR1 is SNHLY and CDR2 FYNNEI. CDR3 sequence reads: CASSEGGTSGNEQFF. CDR3 DNA sequence: TGTGCCAGCAGTGAAGGAGGGACTAGCGGCAATGAGCAGTTCTTC.

CDR3 sequence: CSVEAGGEGYGYTF. CDR3 DNA sequence: TGCAGCGTTGAAGCAGGGGGCGAGGGCTATGGCTACACCTTC. This rearrangement joins TRBV29-1 to TRBJ1-2, with 8 bases aligning to TRBD1. Germline values: CDR1 SQVTM, CDR2 ANQGSEA. The CDR3 is 14 amino acids. After removal of 1 base from V and 4 bases from J, the junction contained 5 bases not matched to a gene.

The gene calls are TRBV13 and TRBJ1-1; no clear D. Germline assignment: CDR1 PRHDT and CDR2 FYEKMQ (reference sequence). The CDR3 length is 13 residues. V dropped 5 bases and J dropped 2 bases, with 9 bases sitting between them. The CDR3 loop reads CASSPRHNTEAFF. The DNA for the CDR3 is TGTGCCAGCAGCCCACGACACAACACTGAAGCTTTCTTT.